This T cell receptor (beta chain) was retrieved from a study of blood T cell repertoires in COVID-19. As for the study in general: The study drew acute and convalescent COVID-19 samples from the United States, Italy and Spain.

The assay was immunoSEQ multiplex PCR, and TCRdb's table has in-frame clones only and misses some. The top ten hold about 2.3% of the sample, which has around 140,000 clones, about 86% seen once. The ends lost 1 base at V and 8 bases at J; junction bases unmatched: 3. CDR1 and CDR2 (germline): LGHDT, YNNKEL (reference sequence). This CDR3 has 14 amino acids. Concerning this clone itself: The same CDR3 arises from other DNA sequences in this sample as well.

The study recruited people aged 18 to 89 years across roughly 25 US areas. Each participant's cohort was designated according to participant-reported clinical history. Specimen: PBMCs or T cells enriched from blood (not recorded which). This clonotype originated in a man in his forties or fifties with acute COVID-19. The chain links TRBV3-1 (or the pseudogene TRBV3-2) to TRBJ1-4, with 8 bases that match TRBD1. The CDR3, as DNA: TGTGCCAGCAGCCAAGGGGGGGACAGGGAAAAACTGTTTTTT. Amino acid sequence: CASSQGGDREKLFF.